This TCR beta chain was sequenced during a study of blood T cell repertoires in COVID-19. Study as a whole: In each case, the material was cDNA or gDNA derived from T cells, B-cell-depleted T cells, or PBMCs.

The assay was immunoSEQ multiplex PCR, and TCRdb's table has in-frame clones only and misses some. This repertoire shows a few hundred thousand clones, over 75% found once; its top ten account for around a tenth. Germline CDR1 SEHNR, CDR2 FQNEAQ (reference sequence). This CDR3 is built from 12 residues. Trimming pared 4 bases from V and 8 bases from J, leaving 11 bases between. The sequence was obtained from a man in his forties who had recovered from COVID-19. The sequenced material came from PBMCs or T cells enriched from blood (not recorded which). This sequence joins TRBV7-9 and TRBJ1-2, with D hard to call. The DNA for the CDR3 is TGTGCCAGCAGCTCCGGCGGGGTCGGCTACACCTTC. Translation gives CASSSGGVGYTF.